This entry concerns a single TCR beta chain. This specimen belongs to a study of blood T cell repertoires in COVID-19. TCRdb keeps only in-frame clones here, not all; method: immunoSEQ multiplex PCR. This table has around 250,000 clones, more than 85% appearing once. V was trimmed by 3 bases and J by 6 bases, leaving 14 bases between them. CDR3 length: 14 residues. From germline, CDR1 is LNHNV and CDR2 YYDKDF (reference sequence). Those enrolled, adults aged roughly 18 to 100 years, came from about two dozen US areas. Input material: PBMCs or T cells enriched from blood (not recorded which). This sequence was found in a woman aged 25 to 39 who had recovered from COVID-19. This chain links TRBV15 with TRBJ1-1, with a possible D match to TRBD1 (6 bases). The CDR3 DNA is TGTGCCACCAGCAGGGAATCAGGGGAGCCTGAAGCTTTCTTT. This translates into CATSRESGEPEAFF.